What follows describes a single T cell receptor (beta chain). One end of the junction varies from germline; a read error may be responsible. Measured with immunoSEQ multiplex PCR; TCRdb has only the in-frame clones, and not every one. This sample yields 150,000 to 200,000 clones, of which over 80% are seen a single time; about 4.6% belongs to the top ten. The entry originates in a study of blood T cell repertoires in COVID-19. The CDR3 length is 15 residues. Germline V gives CDR1 SGHDT, CDR2 YYEEEE. Sequencing was done on a sample of peripheral blood. The receptor's source is a man in his thirties or forties with COVID-19, enrolled during active disease. The chain links TRBV5-6 to TRBJ1-1; 7 bases fit TRBD1. The CDR3 coding sequence is TGTGCCCGCAGTTACTGGGGGGCAGGGGGCACTGAAGCTTTCTTT. Translating it yields CARSYWGAGGTEAFF.